One sample yielded the 22 T cell receptor beta chains listed below, sequenced in a study of blood T cell repertoires in COVID-19. TCRdb's table, derived via immunoSEQ multiplex PCR, lists solely in-frame clones and lacks some. The table records 120,000 to 150,000 clones, less than 85% of them present only once. The sequencing input was PBMCs or T cells enriched from blood (not recorded which). The receptors derive from a young woman who had been exposed to COVID-19.

V gene TRBV3-1 (or the pseudogene TRBV3-2) combines with J gene TRBJ1-2; D possibly corresponds to TRBD1 (5 bases). Germline CDR1 and CDR2: LGHDT and YNNKEL (reference sequence). The V end lost 5 bases, the J end lost 2 bases, and 12 bases lay between the germline ends. This CDR3 has 14 residues. The CDR3 loop reads CASSKAGPNYGYTF. CDR3 coding DNA: TGTGCCAGCAGCAAGGCAGGGCCCAACTATGGCTACACCTTC.

Only one count was recorded for this clone. This chain links TRBV6-5 with TRBJ1-4; perhaps TRBD1 as D (6 bases). CDR1 and CDR2 from the germline V gene are MNHEY and SVGAGI. Trimming removed 6 bases at V and 8 bases at J, with 19 bases between. CDR3 length: 15 amino acids. CDR3 sequence reads: CASRWTAGVKEKLFF. The CDR3, as DNA: TGTGCCAGCAGATGGACCGCAGGGGTGAAGGAAAAACTGTTTTTT.

This chain joins TRBV19 and TRBJ2-3; 9 nucleotides align to TRBD2. J gave up 1 base and V 5 bases, and 7 bases lay outside the gene matches. This CDR3 contains 16 residues. Germline V gives CDR1 LNHDA, CDR2 SQIVND (reference sequence). The CDR3 coding sequence is TGTGCCAGTAGTCCTCGCATAGCGGGGGGCACAGATACGCAGTATTTT. Translating gives CASSPRIAGGTDTQYF.

The CDR3 reads CASSEQAGERGETQYF. Written as DNA, the CDR3 is TGTGCCAGCAGTGAACAGGCGGGGGAACGGGGAGAGACCCAGTACTTC. V and J are TRBV2 and TRBJ2-5; 7 bases fit TRBD2. The CDR3 is 16 amino acids. The ends lost 2 bases at V and 4 bases at J; junction bases unmatched: 10. Germline V gives CDR1 SNHLY, CDR2 FYNNEI.

This clone was counted between two and nine times. This chain joins TRBV12-3 or TRBV12-4 and TRBJ2-2, with D unclear. The CDR3 consists of 13 residues. V gave up 5 bases and J gave up 3 bases, with 7 bases separating them. The CDR3 loop reads CASSTSYTGELFF. The CDR3 DNA is TGTGCCAGCAGTACAAGTTACACCGGGGAGCTGTTTTTT.

This sequence joins TRBV28 and TRBJ1-5; 8 nucleotides line up with TRBD1. The CDR3 consists of 14 residues. With V trimmed by 6 bases and J by 2 bases, 3 bases remained unmatched. The germline gives CDR1 MDHEN, CDR2 SYDVKM. CDR3: CASRIQGGNQPQHF. In nucleotides, the CDR3 is TGTGCCAGCAGAATACAGGGGGGCAATCAGCCCCAGCATTTT.

The rearrangement uses TRBV3-1 (or the pseudogene TRBV3-2) and TRBJ2-2; D is undetermined. Trimming removed 0 bases at V and 8 bases at J, with 10 bases between. This CDR3 comprises 14 residues. CDR1 and CDR2 (germline): LGHDT, YNNKEL (reference sequence). CDR3 DNA: TGTGCCAGCAGCCAAGAAGCCCTCCGGGGGGAGCTGTTTTTT. Protein: CASSQEALRGELFF.

V is TRBV9 and J is TRBJ1-3; 7 bases fit TRBD1. The germline V gene encodes CDR1 SGDLS and CDR2 YYNGEE. Trimming removed 3 bases from V and 0 bases from J; junction bases left unmatched: 3. This CDR3 has 15 amino acids. The CDR3 here is CASSAQGSSGNTIYF. In DNA form, the CDR3 reads TGTGCCAGCAGCGCACAGGGGAGCTCTGGAAACACCATATATTTT.

The chain employs TRBV4-1 and TRBJ2-1; 8 bases are shared with TRBD2. Losses at the gene ends were 1 base for V and 8 bases for J; bases not matched to a gene: 7. This CDR3 comprises 15 residues. CDR1 and CDR2 from the germline V gene are MGHRA and YSYEKL. The CDR3 reads CASSQVSGSMDEQFF. DNA of the CDR3: TGCGCCAGCAGCCAAGTGAGCGGGAGTATGGATGAGCAGTTCTTC.

V is TRBV3-1 (or the pseudogene TRBV3-2) and J is TRBJ2-2; TRBD2 is a possible D gene (6 bases). Germline-derived CDR1 and CDR2 are LGHDT and YNNKEL (reference sequence). The V and J ends lost 1 base and 0 bases respectively, with 9 bases between them. The CDR3 length is 16 residues. This chain's CDR3 is CASSQVGGTNTGELFF. CDR3 DNA sequence: TGTGCCAGCAGCCAAGTAGGCGGGACGAACACCGGGGAGCTGTTTTTT.

This clone was seen many times. V usage is TRBV6-5 and J usage is TRBJ2-1; perhaps TRBD1 as D (6 bases). This CDR3 spans 15 amino acids. V shed 11 bases and J shed 3 bases, with 20 bases lying between them. Germline CDR1 MNHEY, CDR2 SVGAGI. CDR3 sequence: CAGSLGHDYYNEQFF. CDR3 sequence (DNA): TGTGCCGGGTCCTTGGGACATGATTACTACAATGAGCAGTTCTTC.

J is TRBJ1-2 and V is TRBV30, with D maybe TRBD1 (5 bases). Trimming removed 3 bases at V and 2 bases at J, with 7 bases between. The CDR3 is 12 residues long. CDR1 is GTSNPN and CDR2 is SVGIG in the germline V gene (reference sequence). CDR3 amino acids: CAWRPGNYGYTF. CDR3 sequence (DNA): TGTGCCTGGAGACCAGGGAACTATGGCTACACCTTC.

The chain is built from TRBV4-2 and TRBJ1-1; a weak D match, TRBD1 (5 bases). Per germline, CDR1 LGHNA and CDR2 YNFKEQ. V lost 5 bases, J lost 1 base, and 14 bases lay in between. The CDR3 sequence is 15 residues long. CDR3 sequence: CASSLWGGENTEAFF. The CDR3 DNA follows: TGTGCCAGCAGCTTGTGGGGGGGGGAGAACACTGAAGCTTTCTTT.

The rearrangement joins TRBV7-6 to TRBJ2-3; 9 nucleotides align to TRBD2. CDR3 length: 16 amino acids. Trimming cost V 5 bases and J 2 bases; bases outside gene matches: 8. CDR1 is SGHVS, CDR2 FNYEAQ, per germline. Written as DNA, the CDR3 is TGTGCCAGCAGCAAGACTAGCGGATCTCCCACAGATACGCAGTATTTT. Translation: CASSKTSGSPTDTQYF.

This clone was seen a few times. The rearrangement uses TRBV2 and TRBJ2-7; 9 bases agree with TRBD1. This CDR3 comprises 15 residues. V lost 6 bases and J lost 0; bases outside the gene matches: 6. CDR1 and CDR2 from the germline V gene are SNHLY and FYNNEI. The CDR3 here is CASRRGGQGSYEQYF. DNA for the CDR3: TGTGCCAGCAGGCGAGGGGGACAGGGCTCCTACGAGCAGTACTTC.

J is TRBJ2-7 and V is TRBV7-9; 11 positions match TRBD1. There are 15 residues in the CDR3. Germline V gives CDR1 SEHNR, CDR2 FQNEAQ (reference sequence). With V trimmed by 2 bases and J by 2 bases, 2 bases remained unmatched. In DNA form, the CDR3 reads TGTGCCAGCAGCTTAAGGGGACAGGGGGCCTACGAGCAGTACTTC. It specifies CASSLRGQGAYEQYF.

The chain employs TRBV2 and TRBJ2-4; 10 bases line up with TRBD1. Germline values: CDR1 SNHLY, CDR2 FYNNEI. V was pared by 2 bases and J by 9 bases, with 4 bases of the junction left unmatched. The CDR3 spans 14 residues. CDR3 amino acids: CASSEWDRGSIQYF. The CDR3 DNA sequence: TGTGCCAGCAGTGAATGGGACAGGGGTAGCATTCAGTACTTC.

DNA for the CDR3: TGTGCCAGCAGCCTACAGGTGGACACTGAAGCTTTCTTT. Its protein product is CASSLQVDTEAFF. The chain carries TRBV11-3 and TRBJ1-1; tentative D call: TRBD1 (5 bases). The CDR3 is 13 amino acids. Trimming stripped 5 bases from V and 3 bases from J, with 10 bases between. CDR1 and CDR2 (germline): SGHNT, YENEEA.

V and J are TRBV9 and TRBJ1-1; D is ambiguous. V was cut by 0 bases and J by 5 bases, with 8 bases left in between. Germline CDR1 is SGDLS and CDR2 is YYNGEE. CDR3 length equals 13 residues. CDR3 amino acids: CASSVVRGTEAFF. The CDR3 coding sequence is TGTGCCAGCAGCGTAGTTAGAGGGACTGAAGCTTTCTTT.

This sequence joins TRBV5-6 and TRBJ1-1; TRBD1 aligns across 7 bases. The CDR3 runs 15 residues. CDR1 is SGHDT and CDR2 is YYEEEE in the germline V gene. The V gene end was trimmed by 4 bases and the J gene end by 8 bases; junction bases not matched to a gene: 14. In nucleotides, the CDR3 is TGTGCCAGCAGCCCGCCAGGGGGGCGGTCAGGCGAAGCTTTCTTT. As protein: CASSPPGGRSGEAFF. The full variable domain, its missing parts supplied by reference TRBV5-6 and TRBJ1-1, is DAGVTQSPTHLIKTRGQQVTLRCSPKSGHDTVSWYQQALGQGPQFIFQYYEEEERQRGNFPDRFSGHQFPNYSSELNVNALLLGDSALYLCASSPPGGRSGEAFFGQGTRLTVV.

The V and J genes are TRBV9 and TRBJ2-1; a weak D match, TRBD2 (6 bases). The V gene's germline CDR1 is SGDLS and CDR2 YYNGEE. The CDR3 length is 17 residues. Trimming left V 4 bases short and J 3 bases short, with 20 bases between. CDR3 amino acids: CASSIYRDSTIYNEQFF. The DNA of the CDR3 is TGTGCCAGCAGCATTTACCGGGACTCTACCATCTACAATGAGCAGTTCTTC.

This clone was seen just once. This chain uses TRBV5-1 with TRBJ1-2; the match to TRBD1 covers 8 bases. CDR1 is SGHRS and CDR2 is YFSETQ in the germline V gene. V lost 2 bases, J lost 6 bases, and 9 bases stayed unmatched. This CDR3 contains 15 residues. This chain's CDR3 is CASSLKGQEADGYTF. The CDR3 nucleotides are TGCGCCAGCAGCTTAAAGGGACAGGAGGCGGATGGCTACACCTTC.